A single sample gave rise to the 7 T cell receptor beta chains below, sequenced in a study of T cells after somatic rescue of genetic block. Profiled with immunoSEQ multiplex PCR; TCRdb holds only in-frame clones, not every one. The data contain about 110,000 clones, under 95% of them singletons. The sample consisted of peripheral blood mononuclear cells (PBMCs). The receptors were gathered from a woman under 30.

The sample holds one count of this clone. V usage is TRBV30 and J usage is TRBJ2-4; TRBD1 aligns across 8 bases. The length of the CDR3 is 17 residues. Trimming at V came to 1 base and at J to 2 bases, leaving 10 bases not matched to a gene. Germline values: CDR1 GTSNPN, CDR2 SVGIG (reference sequence). This CDR3 reads CAWSEGGQGFTKNIQYF. The CDR3 DNA sequence: TGTGCCTGGAGTGAAGGTGGACAGGGTTTTACCAAAAACATTCAGTACTTC.

The V gene is TRBV2, the J gene TRBJ1-1, with unresolved D. The CDR3 length is 14 residues. Trimming pared 7 bases from V and 0 bases from J, leaving 12 bases between. CDR1 is SNHLY, CDR2 FYNNEI, per germline. For the CDR3, the DNA is TGTGCCAGCACCTCCACAGAGATGAACACTGAAGCTTTCTTT. Protein: CASTSTEMNTEAFF. The full variable domain, in which reference TRBV2 and TRBJ1-1 provide the parts outside the CDR3, is EPEVTQTPSHQVTQMGQEVILRCVPISNHLYFYWYRQILGQKVEFLVSFYNNEISEKSEIFDDQFSVERPDGSNFTLKIRSTKLEDSAMYFCASTSTEMNTEAFFGQGTRLTVV.

This rearrangement joins TRBV6-1 to TRBJ2-7; 8 nucleotides match TRBD1. Germline CDR1 is MNHNS and CDR2 is SASEGT. After removal of 5 bases from V and 3 bases from J, the junction contained 6 bases not matched to a gene. The CDR3 extends over 14 amino acids. CDR3 nucleotide sequence: TGTGCCAGCAGTTCGACAGGGGATATCTACGAGCAGTACTTC. It codes for CASSSTGDIYEQYF.

This clone was seen a single time. The rearrangement links TRBV7-2 to TRBJ2-5; the D is unclear. Germline V gene data show CDR1 as SGHTA and CDR2 as FQGNSA. V was clipped by 0 bases and J by 5 bases, with 13 bases between them. The CDR3 totals 15 residues. The CDR3 reads CASSLASTKGETQYF. In DNA, the CDR3 is TGTGCCAGCAGCTTAGCCTCCACCAAAGGGGAGACCCAGTACTTC. Based on the CDR3 plus reference TRBV7-2 and TRBJ2-5, the full variable domain is GAGVSQSPSNKVTEKGKDVELRCDPISGHTALYWYRQSLGQGLEFLIYFQGNSAPDKSGLPSDRFSAERTGGSVSTLTIQRTQQEDSAVYLCASSLASTKGETQYFGPGTRLLVL.

This rearrangement joins TRBV6-5 to TRBJ2-3; 7 positions agree with TRBD2. Germline CDR1 reads MNHEY; CDR2 reads SVGAGI. With 5 bases clipped from V and 6 bases from J, the junction kept 11 bases outside the gene matches. The CDR3 is made up of 15 amino acids. The CDR3 reads CASSPEELARDTQYF. The CDR3, as DNA: TGTGCCAGCAGTCCCGAGGAACTAGCGCGGGATACGCAGTATTTT.

V is TRBV7-2 and J is TRBJ2-4, with 7 bases fitting TRBD1. CDR3 size: 15 residues. Germline V gene sequence: CDR1 SGHTA, CDR2 FQGNSA. V lost 5 bases to trimming and J lost 5 bases; unmatched junction nucleotides: 9. The CDR3 is CASSQDRVGENIQYF. The DNA for the CDR3 is TGTGCCAGCAGCCAAGACAGGGTGGGGGAAAACATTCAGTACTTC. Full variable domain (rest looked up from reference TRBV7-2 and TRBJ2-4): GAGVSQSPSNKVTEKGKDVELRCDPISGHTALYWYRQSLGQGLEFLIYFQGNSAPDKSGLPSDRFSAERTGGSVSTLTIQRTQQEDSAVYLCASSQDRVGENIQYFGAGTRLSVL.

The CDR3 sequence is CASSPALSEQYF. The CDR3 DNA follows: TGTGCCAGCAGCCCGGCCCTCTCCGAGCAGTACTTC. This chain joins TRBV5-6 and TRBJ2-7; no clear D. With 4 bases removed from V and 6 bases from J, the gap between germline ends came to 11 bases. The CDR3 runs to 12 residues. Germline CDR1 and CDR2: SGHDT and YYEEEE.